This is a list of T cell receptor beta chains from one sample in a study of CD8 T cells in ankylosing spondylitis. TCRdb processed the 5' RACE reads anew with MiXCR; each CDR3 protein has one entry. The sample lists some 250,000 distinct CDR3 sequences, 20% to 30% occurring once. Sequencing input: blood, either unsorted or a sorted T cell fraction (not recorded which). The source is a male donor with ankylosing spondylitis or in good health (not recorded which). CDR3s leave out the opening cysteine and the closing phenylalanine or tryptophan.

v_gene	j_gene	len	CDR3aa
TRBV29-1	TRBJ1-2	11	SARTGAGDGYT
TRBV20-1	TRBJ2-5	13	SASLLRGPGETQY
TRBV20-1	TRBJ2-7	11	SAPEGGWNEQY
TRBV20-1	TRBJ2-1	13	SARNTGGPLNEQF
TRBV6-5	TRBJ2-7	15	ASSYFPSGGPIYEQY
TRBV5-1	TRBJ1-1	12	ASSGQGPNTEAF
TRBV10-3	TRBJ2-3	12	ATLVGEATDTQY
TRBV20-1	TRBJ1-1	10	SAKGALAEAF
TRBV19	TRBJ1-1	12	ASSQAHGVTEAF
TRBV12-3/TRBV12-4	TRBJ1-2	11	ASSFQTGAGYT
TRBV7-9	TRBJ2-1	11	ASSLVPSGEQF
TRBV28	TRBJ2-7	13	ASSYRMGQIYEQY
TRBV20-1	TRBJ2-3	13	SATRTSSNADTQY
TRBV6-1	TRBJ2-6	17	ASSGSPGQGLRGANVLT
TRBV6-1	TRBJ1-2	12	ASRAGTGSYGYT
TRBV10-3	TRBJ2-5	14	AISLSPAQLQETQY
TRBV20-1	TRBJ2-5	16	SAKRTDLSHHYQETQY
TRBV20-1	TRBJ1-5	14	SARDRGAISNQPQH
TRBV19	TRBJ2-1	13	ASSTDKSSYNEQF
TRBV10-3	TRBJ2-1	13	AISVDRSSYNEQF
TRBV20-1	TRBJ2-5	11	SARDTERATQY
TRBV20-1	TRBJ1-2	9	SGTRATSSP
TRBV20-1	TRBJ1-6	12	SASLGAYNSPLH
TRBV6-4	TRBJ2-3	12	ASSADRGFGTQY
TRBV6-2/TRBV6-3	TRBJ2-5	12	ASRGGLVAGTQY
TRBV6-1	TRBJ2-3	14	ASRGLAGVRTDTQY
TRBV12-3/TRBV12-4	TRBJ2-3	12	ASSPGTQGDTQY
TRBV5-5	TRBJ2-7	12	ASSSTPDNYEQY
TRBV6-1	TRBJ2-1	14	ASRPRLAGANNEQF
TRBV20-1	TRBJ1-2	11	SAREGDSYGYT
TRBV20-1	TRBJ2-5	11	SALNGGVETQY
TRBV20-1	TRBJ2-1	12	SAHDLRSYNEQF
TRBV10-3	TRBJ2-3	12	AISERGSTDTQY
TRBV28	TRBJ2-7	9	ASSRTYEQY
TRBV2	TRBJ2-5	14	ASSGLAGDPSETQY
TRBV18	TRBJ2-7	16	ASSPLKPYRLSSYEQY
TRBV12-3/TRBV12-4	TRBJ1-5	19	ASSFRSLGGQYVLSNQPQH
TRBV7-9	TRBJ1-2	12	ASSPRVGQGGYT
TRBV29-1	TRBJ2-1	13	SAFGLRGPSNEQF
TRBV10-3	TRBJ1-6	12	AISESSGASPLH
TRBV5-1	TRBJ2-5	16	ASSLSGSRALGQETQY
TRBV4-1	TRBJ1-2	16	ASSQGRDRGFLGYGYT
TRBV20-1	TRBJ2-7	9	SARGVVGQY